A selection of T cell receptor beta chains follows, all from one sample in a study of human T cells and chemical hapten exposure. TCRdb analysed the RACE reads with MiXCR anew, one entry per CDR3 protein. The data contain 300,000 to 400,000 distinct CDR3 sequences, about 7% of them singletons. The sequenced sample was whole blood, obtained in connection with sensitization to the hapten diphenylcyclopropenone (DPC). These receptors were obtained from a woman aged 18-29 years with alopecia areata. Some clones in this sample may be carry-over from other donors' samples. Both conserved end residues are part of each CDR3. The D gene is left open where the match is weak. The listing skips clone size in some rows; elsewhere it reads once, few, many or a size class.

>TRBD1|TRBJ1-2|TRBV5-4|-|14
TGTGCCAGCAGCCCGGGGGGACAGGGGAATGGCTACACCTTC
CASSPGGQGNGYTF
>-|TRBJ2-7|TRBV11-2|many|14
TGTGCCAGCAGCTTAATCGCCCAGCCCTACGAGCAGTACTTC
CASSLIAQPYEQYF
>TRBD2|TRBJ2-1|TRBV7-9|-|13
TGTGCCAGCAGTGGACTAGTGCGCAATGAGCAGTTCTTC
CASSGLVRNEQFF
>-|TRBJ2-4|TRBV20-1|few|15
TGCAGTGTTTTAGGGGGGGGCGCAGCCAAAAACATTCAGTACTTC
CSVLGGGAAKNIQYF
>-|TRBJ1-1|TRBV5-1|few|18
TGCGCCAGCAGTTATTCCGGGCCCGGGGGTCTTGACGCCACTGAAGCTTTCTTT
CASSYSGPGGLDATEAFF
>TRBD1|TRBJ1-5|TRBV6-2/TRBV6-3|-|17
TGTGCCAGCAGCTACGCAGGGGGCGCGTTTAGCAATCAGCCCCAGCATTTT
CASSYAGGAFSNQPQHF
>TRBD2|TRBJ2-3|TRBV6-5|many|14
TGTGCCAGTCGGCGGGGGGGCCTTACAGATACGCAGTATTTT
CASRRGGLTDTQYF
>TRBD1|TRBJ1-6|TRBV5-1|few|14
TGCGCCAGCAGCCTCCGGGACAGCGATTCACCCCTCCACTTT
CASSLRDSDSPLHF
>-|TRBJ1-4|TRBV5-4|-|15
TGTGCCAGCAGCTTGGCCTCGGGAGTTAATGAAAAACTGTTTTTT
CASSLASGVNEKLFF
>-|TRBJ1-4|TRBV7-6|few|13
TGTGCCAGCAGCCGGGGGGAAGGTGAAAAACTGTTTTTT
CASSRGEGEKLFF
>-|TRBJ1-1|TRBV29-1|many|11
TGCAGCGTTGAAGTTGGGACTGAAGCTTTCTTT
CSVEVGTEAFF
>-|TRBJ1-5|TRBV10-3|few|12
TGTGCCATCGGGGGGGCCCGTCAGCCCCAGCATTTT
CAIGGARQPQHF
>-|TRBJ2-2|TRBV4-3|many|14
TGCGCCAGCAGCCCCGGGAAGAACACCGGGGAGCTGTTTTTT
CASSPGKNTGELFF
>-|TRBJ2-3|TRBV10-3|few|15
TGTGCCATCAGTGAGATCCGGGGGTCCACAGATACGCAGTATTTT
CAISEIRGSTDTQYF
>-|TRBJ2-1|TRBV7-9|few|15
TGTGCCAGCAGCTTAAATCTGGACATTTGGAGTGAGCAGTTCTTC
CASSLNLDIWSEQFF
>-|TRBJ1-5|TRBV10-3|many|12
TGTGCCATCAGCCAGGGGAATCAGCCCCAGCATTTT
CAISQGNQPQHF
>TRBD1|TRBJ2-3|TRBV20-1|-|12
TGCAGCGCTAGCTTCAGGGGGAGCGGGCAGTATTTT
CSASFRGSGQYF
>TRBD2|TRBJ2-3|TRBV9|-|16
TGTGCCAGCAGCGTAGGGGCTAGCGGCGTCACAGATACGCAGTATTTT
CASSVGASGVTDTQYF
>TRBD1|TRBJ1-4|TRBV6-5|-|13
TGTGCCAGCAGTTACAGGGGGCATGAAAAACTGTTTTTT
CASSYRGHEKLFF
>-|TRBJ1-1|TRBV27|-|13
TGTGCCAGCAGACTATTCCAGGGTAATCAAGCTTTCTTT
CASRLFQGNQAFF
>-|TRBJ1-2|TRBV4-1|many|16
TGCGCCAGCAGCCAAGATCCGGGGCCTTCTAACTATGGCTACACCTTC
CASSQDPGPSNYGYTF
>TRBD1|TRBJ1-1|TRBV15|-|15
TGTGCCACCAGCGGCCAAGGACAGGGATTCGATGAAGCTTTCTTT
CATSGQGQGFDEAFF
>-|TRBJ2-7|TRBV20-1|few|13
TGCAGTGCTAGTTCCGGGGGAGTGTACGAGCAGTACTTC
CSASSGGVYEQYF
>-|TRBJ2-2|TRBV4-1|many|13
TGCGCCAGCAGCCAAGATGACGCCGGGGAGCTGTTTTTT
CASSQDDAGELFF
>-|TRBJ2-3|TRBV24-1|many|13
TGTGCCACCAGTGCCCCGGGGCAAGATACGCAGTATTTT
CATSAPGQDTQYF
>-|TRBJ2-2|TRBV6-2/TRBV6-3|-|14
TGTGCCAGCAGATCCTGGACATACACCGGGGAGCTGTTTTTT
CASRSWTYTGELFF
>-|TRBJ1-3|TRBV7-8|few|15
TGTGCCAGCAGTAGAACAGTTTCCTCTGGAAACACCATATATTTT
CASSRTVSSGNTIYF
>-|TRBJ1-4|TRBV5-1|few|14
TGCGCCAGCAGCTTCTCTAACCAGCATGAAAAACTGTTTTTT
CASSFSNQHEKLFF
>-|TRBJ2-3|TRBV5-4|many|13
TGTGCCAGCAGCTTGGTCCCATCGGATACGCAGTATTTT
CASSLVPSDTQYF
>TRBD1|TRBJ2-2|TRBV10-3|few|16
TGTGCCATCAGTGTTACCGGACAGGGGAACACCGGGGAGCTGTTTTTT
CAISVTGQGNTGELFF
>TRBD1|TRBJ1-4|TRBV6-6|few|14
TGTGCCAGCAGACAGGGGAATCTTAAGGAAAAACTGTTTTTT
CASRQGNLKEKLFF
>-|TRBJ1-2|TRBV4-3|few|17
TGCGCCAGCAGCCGAATATGGGACCCTCAGGGAAACTATGGCTACACCTTC
CASSRIWDPQGNYGYTF
>TRBD2|TRBJ2-3|TRBV9|-|17
TGTGCCAGCAGCGTAGGGGGTAGCGGGGGCCTCACAGATACGCAGTATTTT
CASSVGGSGGLTDTQYF
>TRBD1|TRBJ1-2|TRBV6-2/TRBV6-3|few|14
TGTGCCAGCAGTTTCCGGACAGGGGGGGATGGCTACACCTTC
CASSFRTGGDGYTF
>TRBD1|TRBJ2-1|TRBV12-3/TRBV12-4|few|16
TGTGCCAGCAGTGGCCCTATGGGACAGGGTTCCTGGGAGCAGTTCTTC
CASSGPMGQGSWEQFF
>TRBD1|TRBJ1-1|TRBV4-3|few|14
TGCGCCAGCAGCCAAGAATGGACAGGGTTAGTAGCTTTCTTT
CASSQEWTGLVAFF
>TRBD2|TRBJ2-5|TRBV6-2/TRBV6-3|few|16
TGTGCCAGCAGTTATAGGAGGAGCGGGGGCCAAGAGACCCAGTACTTC
CASSYRRSGGQETQYF
>-|TRBJ1-6|TRBV7-9|many|13
TGCGCCAGCAGCTTGGACGGAAATTCACCCCTCCACTTT
CASSLDGNSPLHF
>TRBD1|TRBJ1-2|TRBV4-3|few|14
TGCGCCAGCAGCCAATTTGGACAGGGCGATGGCTACACCTTC
CASSQFGQGDGYTF
>TRBD1|TRBJ2-7|TRBV28|few|15
TGTGCCAGCAGTTTAGTGGGACAGGGATCCGACGAGCAGTACTTC
CASSLVGQGSDEQYF
>-|TRBJ1-6|TRBV5-6|few|14
TGTGCCAGCAGCCCGGGACTGGGCGATTCACCCCTCCACTTT
CASSPGLGDSPLHF
>TRBD2|TRBJ2-5|TRBV5-1|few|17
TGCGCCAGCAGCTTGCAGGGACTAGCTACTATCGGGGAGACCCAGTACTTC
CASSLQGLATIGETQYF
>-|TRBJ2-7|TRBV13|many|14
TGTGCCAGCAGCAGGACCGAGAGCTCCTACGAGCAGTACTTC
CASSRTESSYEQYF
>-|TRBJ1-6|TRBV4-2|many|15
TGTGCCAGCAGCCAAGACGGGACAATGAATTCACCCCTCCACTTT
CASSQDGTMNSPLHF
>-|TRBJ1-1|TRBV5-1|-|16
TGCGCCAGCAGCTTGGGGAGCTGGGGTATGAACACTGAAGCTTTCTTT
CASSLGSWGMNTEAFF
>-|TRBJ1-1|TRBV20-1|-|15
TGCAGTGCTATTTTGGGCACCGAGGGTTACCCTGAAGCTTTCTTT
CSAILGTEGYPEAFF
>TRBD2|TRBJ2-3|TRBV7-6|many|17
TGTGCCAGCAGCCTCCAGGACGGGGGGTACCCCACAGATACGCAGTATTTT
CASSLQDGGYPTDTQYF
>-|TRBJ1-2|TRBV28|-|11
TGTGCCAGCAGTTTACGGCAGGACTACACCTTC
CASSLRQDYTF
>-|TRBJ1-1|TRBV4-3|-|18
TGCGCCAGCAGCCAAGAACCTACCAGGCGGGGGTTGAACACTGAAGCTTTCTTT
CASSQEPTRRGLNTEAFF
>-|TRBJ2-7|TRBV28|few|16
TGTGCCAGCACCTTGGGGTATGGGATCATCACCTACGAGCAGTACTTC
CASTLGYGIITYEQYF
>-|TRBJ1-1|TRBV5-1|few|14
TGCGCCAGCAGCTTGGAGGTTTTTAACACTGAAGCTTTCTTT
CASSLEVFNTEAFF
>-|TRBJ2-5|TRBV4-1|many|16
TGCGCCAGCAGCCAAGTGGGGGTGGCGGGGCAAGAGACCCAGTACTTC
CASSQVGVAGQETQYF
>TRBD1|TRBJ2-1|TRBV2|many|16
TGTGCCAGCAGTGATAGCCGGGACAGGGGGATCAATGAGCAGTTCTTC
CASSDSRDRGINEQFF
>TRBD2|TRBJ2-7|TRBV6-1|many|17
TGTGCCAGCAGTGAAAGTGGATGGGGGACTAGCGGATACGAGCAGTACTTC
CASSESGWGTSGYEQYF
>TRBD1|TRBJ2-1|TRBV3-1|-|16
TGTGCCAGCAGCCAAGATACCGGACAGGGGGTAATTGAGCAGTTCTTC
CASSQDTGQGVIEQFF